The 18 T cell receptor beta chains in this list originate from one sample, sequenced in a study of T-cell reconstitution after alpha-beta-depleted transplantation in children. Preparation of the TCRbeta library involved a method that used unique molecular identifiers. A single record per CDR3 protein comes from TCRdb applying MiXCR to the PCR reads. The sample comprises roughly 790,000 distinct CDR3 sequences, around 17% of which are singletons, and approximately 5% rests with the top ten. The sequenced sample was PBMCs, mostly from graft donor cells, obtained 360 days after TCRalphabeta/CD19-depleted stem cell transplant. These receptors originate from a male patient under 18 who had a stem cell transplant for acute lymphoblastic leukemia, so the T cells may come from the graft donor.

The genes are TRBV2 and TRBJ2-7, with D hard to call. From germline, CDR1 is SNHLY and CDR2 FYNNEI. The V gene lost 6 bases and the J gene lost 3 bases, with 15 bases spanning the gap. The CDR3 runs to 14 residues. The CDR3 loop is CASSRQGTIYEQYF. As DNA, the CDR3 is TGTGCCAGCAGCCGTCAAGGCACTATCTACGAGCAGTACTTC.

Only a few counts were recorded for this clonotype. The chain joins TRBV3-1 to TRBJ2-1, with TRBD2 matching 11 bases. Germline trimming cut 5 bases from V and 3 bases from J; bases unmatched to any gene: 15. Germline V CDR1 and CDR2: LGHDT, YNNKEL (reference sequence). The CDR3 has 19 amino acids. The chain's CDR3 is CASSASSPLAGGFYNEQFF. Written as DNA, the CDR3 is TGTGCCAGCAGCGCCTCATCGCCTTTAGCGGGAGGGTTCTACAATGAGCAGTTCTTC.

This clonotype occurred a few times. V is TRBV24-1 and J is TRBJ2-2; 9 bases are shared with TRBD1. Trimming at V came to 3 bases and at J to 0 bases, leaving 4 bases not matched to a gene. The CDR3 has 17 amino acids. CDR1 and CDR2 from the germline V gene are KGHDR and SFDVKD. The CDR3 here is CATSDPNRGPNTGELFF. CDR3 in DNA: TGTGCCACCAGTGATCCGAACAGGGGGCCGAACACCGGGGAGCTGTTTTTT.

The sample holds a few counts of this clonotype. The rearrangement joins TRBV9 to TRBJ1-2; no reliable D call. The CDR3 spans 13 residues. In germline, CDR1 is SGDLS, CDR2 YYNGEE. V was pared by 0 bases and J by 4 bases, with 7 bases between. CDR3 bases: TGTGCCAGCAGCGTAGGTGCAGGCTATGGCTACACCTTC. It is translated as CASSVGAGYGYTF.

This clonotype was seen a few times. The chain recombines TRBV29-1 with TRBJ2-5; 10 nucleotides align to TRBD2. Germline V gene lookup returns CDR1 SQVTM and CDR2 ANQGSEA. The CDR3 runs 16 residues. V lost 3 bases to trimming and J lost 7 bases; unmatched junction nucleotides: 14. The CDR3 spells CSVDPGTSARLGTQYF. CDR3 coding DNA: TGCAGCGTTGACCCCGGGACTAGCGCGAGGCTGGGGACCCAGTACTTC.

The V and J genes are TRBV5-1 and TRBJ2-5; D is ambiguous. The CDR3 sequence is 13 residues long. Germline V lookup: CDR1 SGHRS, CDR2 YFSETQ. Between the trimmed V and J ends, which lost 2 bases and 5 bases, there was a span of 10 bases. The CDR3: CASSFYPRETQYF. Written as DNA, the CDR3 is TGCGCCAGCAGCTTTTACCCCAGGGAGACCCAGTACTTC.

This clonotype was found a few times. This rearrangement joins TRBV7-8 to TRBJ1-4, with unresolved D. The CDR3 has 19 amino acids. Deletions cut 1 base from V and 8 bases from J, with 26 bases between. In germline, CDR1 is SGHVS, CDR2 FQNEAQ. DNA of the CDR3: TGTGCCAGCAGCTTAGTGCGGAGTTTCCGGGCGGGTCTTGGGGAAAAACTGTTTTTT. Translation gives CASSLVRSFRAGLGEKLFF.

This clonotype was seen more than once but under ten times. The CDR3 DNA reads as TGTGCCAGCAGTTCCTTCGGACTAGCGGGACGAGGGGCAGATACGCAGTATTTT. This gives the protein CASSSFGLAGRGADTQYF. This chain joins TRBV28 and TRBJ2-3; TRBD2 aligns across 12 bases. This CDR3 is 18 amino acids long. The junction had 12 bases not matched to a gene; V was cut back by 4 bases and J by 4 bases. Germline CDR1 and CDR2: MDHEN and SYDVKM. Supplemented by reference TRBV28 and TRBJ2-3, the full variable domain reads DVKVTQSSRYLVKRTGEKVFLECVQDMDHENMFWYRQDPGLGLRLIYFSYDVKMKEKGDIPEGYSVSREKKERFSLILESASTNQTSMYLCASSSFGLAGRGADTQYFGPGTRLTVL.

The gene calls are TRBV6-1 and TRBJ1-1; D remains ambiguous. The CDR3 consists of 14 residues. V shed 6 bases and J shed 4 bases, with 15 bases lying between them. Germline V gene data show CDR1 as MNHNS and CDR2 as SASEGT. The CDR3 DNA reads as TGTGCCAGCAGCCTGGACCAAGGGAGCACTGAAGCTTTCTTT. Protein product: CASSLDQGSTEAFF.

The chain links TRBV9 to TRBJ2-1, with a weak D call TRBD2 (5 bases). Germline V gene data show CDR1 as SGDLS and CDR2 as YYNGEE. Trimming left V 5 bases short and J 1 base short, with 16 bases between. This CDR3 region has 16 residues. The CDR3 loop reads CASRDMGGPSYNEQFF. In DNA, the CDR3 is TGTGCCAGCAGGGATATGGGCGGGCCATCCTACAATGAGCAGTTCTTC.

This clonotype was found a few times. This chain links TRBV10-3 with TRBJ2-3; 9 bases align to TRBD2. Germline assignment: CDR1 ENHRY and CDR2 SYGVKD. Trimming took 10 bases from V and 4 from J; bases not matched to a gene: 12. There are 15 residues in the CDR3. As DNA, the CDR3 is TGTGCCACCCGATTACTAGCGGGTGGATCAGATACGCAGTATTTT. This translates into CATRLLAGGSDTQYF.

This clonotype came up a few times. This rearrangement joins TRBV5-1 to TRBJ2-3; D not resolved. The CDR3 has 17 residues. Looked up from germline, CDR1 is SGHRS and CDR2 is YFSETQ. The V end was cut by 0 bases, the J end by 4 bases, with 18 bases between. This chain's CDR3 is CASSLGLGTNPPDTQYF. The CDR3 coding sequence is TGCGCCAGCAGCTTGGGGTTGGGTACCAACCCTCCAGATACGCAGTATTTT.

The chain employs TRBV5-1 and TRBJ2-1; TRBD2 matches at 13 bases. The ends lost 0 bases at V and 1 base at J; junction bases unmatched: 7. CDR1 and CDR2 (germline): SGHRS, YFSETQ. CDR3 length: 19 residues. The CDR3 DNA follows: TGCGCCAGCAGCTTGGTGACTAGCGGGAGGACCGTATCCTACAATGAGCAGTTCTTC. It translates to CASSLVTSGRTVSYNEQFF.

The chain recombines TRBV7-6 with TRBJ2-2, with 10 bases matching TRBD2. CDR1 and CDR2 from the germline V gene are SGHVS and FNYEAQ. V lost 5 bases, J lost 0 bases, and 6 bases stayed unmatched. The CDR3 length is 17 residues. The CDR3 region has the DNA TGTGCCAGCAGCCCAGCGGGAGGGGCGGCGAACACCGGGGAGCTGTTTTTT. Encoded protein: CASSPAGGAANTGELFF. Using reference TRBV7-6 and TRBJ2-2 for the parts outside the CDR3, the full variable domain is GAGVSQSPRYKVTKRGQDVALRCDPISGHVSLYWYRQALGQGPEFLTYFNYEAQQDKSGLPNDRFSAERPEGSISTLTIQRTEQRDSAMYRCASSPAGGAANTGELFFGEGSRLTVL.

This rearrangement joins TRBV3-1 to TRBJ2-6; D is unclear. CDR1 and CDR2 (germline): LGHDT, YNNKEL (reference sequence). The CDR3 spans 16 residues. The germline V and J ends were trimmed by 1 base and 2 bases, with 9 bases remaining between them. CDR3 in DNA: TGTGCCAGCAGCCAAGTTAGGCAGGCTGGGGCCAACGTCCTGACTTTC. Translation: CASSQVRQAGANVLTF.

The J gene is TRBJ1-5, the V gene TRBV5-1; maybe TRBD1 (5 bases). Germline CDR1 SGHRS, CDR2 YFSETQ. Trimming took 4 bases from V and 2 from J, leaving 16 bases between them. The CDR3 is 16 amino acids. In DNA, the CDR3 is TGCGCCAGCAGCGGACAACAGAATTGGGGCAATCAGCCCCAGCATTTT. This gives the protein CASSGQQNWGNQPQHF. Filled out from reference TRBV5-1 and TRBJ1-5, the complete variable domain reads KAGVTQTPRYLIKTRGQQVTLSCSPISGHRSVSWYQQTPGQGLQFLFEYFSETQRNKGNFPGRFSGRQFSNSRSEMNVSTLELGDSALYLCASSGQQNWGNQPQHFGDGTRLSIL.

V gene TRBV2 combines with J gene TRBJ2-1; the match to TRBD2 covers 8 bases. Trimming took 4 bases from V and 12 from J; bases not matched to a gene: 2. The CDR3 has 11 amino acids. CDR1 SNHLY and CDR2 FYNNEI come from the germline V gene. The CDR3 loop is CASSGAGGQFF. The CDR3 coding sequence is TGTGCCAGCAGTGGCGCGGGAGGGCAGTTCTTC.

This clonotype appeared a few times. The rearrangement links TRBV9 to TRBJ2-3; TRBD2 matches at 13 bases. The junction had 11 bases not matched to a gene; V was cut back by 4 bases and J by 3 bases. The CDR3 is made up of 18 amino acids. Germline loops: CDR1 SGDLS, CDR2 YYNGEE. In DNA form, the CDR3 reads TGTGCCAGCAGCCCATACCCTGGACTAGCGGGAGAGACAGATACGCAGTATTTT. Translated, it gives CASSPYPGLAGETDTQYF.